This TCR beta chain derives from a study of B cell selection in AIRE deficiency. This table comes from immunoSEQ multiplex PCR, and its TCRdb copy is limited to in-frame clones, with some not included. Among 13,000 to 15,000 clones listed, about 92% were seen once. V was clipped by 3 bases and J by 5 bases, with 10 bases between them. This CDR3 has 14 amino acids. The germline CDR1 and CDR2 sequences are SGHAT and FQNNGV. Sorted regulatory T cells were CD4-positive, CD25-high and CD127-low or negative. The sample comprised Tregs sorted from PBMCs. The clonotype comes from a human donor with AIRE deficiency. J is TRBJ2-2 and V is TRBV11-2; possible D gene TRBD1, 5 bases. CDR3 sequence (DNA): TGTGCCAGCAGCTTGAGGACATTGACCGGGGAGCTGTTTTTT. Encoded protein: CASSLRTLTGELFF.